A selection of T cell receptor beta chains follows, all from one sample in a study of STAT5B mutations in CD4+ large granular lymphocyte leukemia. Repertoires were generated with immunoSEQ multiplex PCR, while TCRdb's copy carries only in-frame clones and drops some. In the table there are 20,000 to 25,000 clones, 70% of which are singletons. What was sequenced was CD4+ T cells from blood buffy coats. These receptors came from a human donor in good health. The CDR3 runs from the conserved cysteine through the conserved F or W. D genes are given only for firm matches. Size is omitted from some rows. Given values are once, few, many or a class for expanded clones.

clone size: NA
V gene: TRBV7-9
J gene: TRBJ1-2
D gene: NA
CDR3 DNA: TGTGCCAGCAGCTTGGGCCTCCGCGGGACCGTTAGTCCTAACTATGGCTACACCTTC
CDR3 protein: CASSLGLRGTVSPNYGYTF

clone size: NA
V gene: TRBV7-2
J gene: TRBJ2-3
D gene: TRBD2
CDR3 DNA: TGTGCCAGCAGCTCGGGACTAGCGGGGCGAGGAGATACGCAGTATTTT
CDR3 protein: CASSSGLAGRGDTQYF

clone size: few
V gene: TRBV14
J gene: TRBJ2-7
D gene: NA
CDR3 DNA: TGTGCCAGCACCCACCCTCCGGGCTACGAGCAGTACTTC
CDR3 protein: CASTHPPGYEQYF

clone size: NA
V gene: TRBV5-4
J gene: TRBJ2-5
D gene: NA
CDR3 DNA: TGTGCCAGCAGCCCGGGGGGGGGACAGTACCAAGAGACCCAGTACTTC
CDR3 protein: CASSPGGGQYQETQYF

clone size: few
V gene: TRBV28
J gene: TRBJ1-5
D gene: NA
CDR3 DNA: TGTGCCAGCAGACCCACCCTGGGGGGCAATCAGCCCCAGCATTTT
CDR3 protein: CASRPTLGGNQPQHF

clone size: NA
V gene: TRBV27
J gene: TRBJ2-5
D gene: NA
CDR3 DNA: TGTGCCAGCAGTTCCCTCGGAGAGACCCAGTACTTC
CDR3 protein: CASSSLGETQYF

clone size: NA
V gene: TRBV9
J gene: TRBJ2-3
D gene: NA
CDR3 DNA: TGTGCCAGCAGCTCCCTCCATACGCAGTATTTT
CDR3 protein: CASSSLHTQYF

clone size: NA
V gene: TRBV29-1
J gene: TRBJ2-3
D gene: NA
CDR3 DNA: TGCAGCGCAGCTCCCGGGACGGATGGCGCAGATACGCAGTATTTT
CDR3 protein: CSAAPGTDGADTQYF

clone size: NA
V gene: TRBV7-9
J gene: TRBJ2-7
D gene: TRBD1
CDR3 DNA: TGTGCCAGCAGCTACGGGACAGTGGACGAGCAGTACTTC
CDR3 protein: CASSYGTVDEQYF

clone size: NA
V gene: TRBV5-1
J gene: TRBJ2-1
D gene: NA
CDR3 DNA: TGCGCCAGCAGCTCAGACGGCGGCTCCTACAATGAGCAGTTCTTC
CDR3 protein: CASSSDGGSYNEQFF

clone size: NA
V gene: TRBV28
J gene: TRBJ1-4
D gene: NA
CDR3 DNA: TGTGCCAGCAGCATCGGAGGGGCCAGGGAAAAACTGTTTTTT
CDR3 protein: CASSIGGAREKLFF

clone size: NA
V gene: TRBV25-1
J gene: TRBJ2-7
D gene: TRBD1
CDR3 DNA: TGTGCCAGCAGTGTCGACGCGGGACAGGGGAGGCACGAGCAGTACTTC
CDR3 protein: CASSVDAGQGRHEQYF

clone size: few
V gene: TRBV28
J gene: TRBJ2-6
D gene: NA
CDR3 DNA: TGTGCCAGCACGGAACAGGGTAGCGGGGCCAACGTCCTGACTTTC
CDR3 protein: CASTEQGSGANVLTF

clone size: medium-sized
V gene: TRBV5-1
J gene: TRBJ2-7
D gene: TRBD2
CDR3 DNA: TGCGCCAGCAGCCCCCGGACTAGCGGAGATGCCGAGCAGTACTTC
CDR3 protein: CASSPRTSGDAEQYF

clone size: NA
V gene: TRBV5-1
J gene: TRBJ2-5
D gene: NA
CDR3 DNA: TGCGCCAGCAGCATACAAGAGACCCAGTACTTC
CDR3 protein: CASSIQETQYF

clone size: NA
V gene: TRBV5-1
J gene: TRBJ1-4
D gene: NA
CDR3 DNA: TGCGCCAGCAGCTTGGGCCAGGGGACTGAAAAACTGTTTTTT
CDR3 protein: CASSLGQGTEKLFF

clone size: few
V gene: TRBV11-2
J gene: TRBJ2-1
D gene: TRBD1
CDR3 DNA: TGTGCCAGCAGCTTAGTGTGGACAGGAGCCAATGAGCAGTTCTTC
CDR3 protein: CASSLVWTGANEQFF

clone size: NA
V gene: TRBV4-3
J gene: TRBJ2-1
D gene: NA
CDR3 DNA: TGCGCCAGCAGCCAAGATAGCCGTCGCTACAATGAGCAGTTCTTC
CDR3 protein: CASSQDSRRYNEQFF

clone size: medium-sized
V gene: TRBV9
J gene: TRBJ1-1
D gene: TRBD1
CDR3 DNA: TGTGCCAGCAGCTTTCAGGGGGACACTGAAGCTTTCTTT
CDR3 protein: CASSFQGDTEAFF

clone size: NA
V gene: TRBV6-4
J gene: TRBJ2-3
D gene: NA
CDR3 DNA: TGTGCCAGCAGAAGGACAGCCAGGGGCACAGATACGCAGTATTTT
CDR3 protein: CASRRTARGTDTQYF

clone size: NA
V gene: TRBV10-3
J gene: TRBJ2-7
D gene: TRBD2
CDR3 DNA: TGTGCCATCATGTTCCGGCGGGAGGACCCCTACGAGCAGTACTTC
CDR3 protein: CAIMFRREDPYEQYF

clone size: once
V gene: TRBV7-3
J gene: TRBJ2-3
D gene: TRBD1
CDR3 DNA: TGTGCCAGCGCGGGACAGGGGCGGGGAGATACGCAGTATTTT
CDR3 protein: CASAGQGRGDTQYF

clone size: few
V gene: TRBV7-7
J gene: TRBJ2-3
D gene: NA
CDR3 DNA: TGTGCTAGCAGCTATGGAAGGTTAGATACGCAGTATTTT
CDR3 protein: CASSYGRLDTQYF

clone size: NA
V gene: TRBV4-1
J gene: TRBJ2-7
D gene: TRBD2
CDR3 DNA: TGCGCCAGCAGCCTGCGGGGAGGGAGGGATGAGCAGTACTTC
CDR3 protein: CASSLRGGRDEQYF

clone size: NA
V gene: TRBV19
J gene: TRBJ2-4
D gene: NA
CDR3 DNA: TGTGCCAGTAGACGACAGGAGGAGAACATTCAGTACTTC
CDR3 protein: CASRRQEENIQYF

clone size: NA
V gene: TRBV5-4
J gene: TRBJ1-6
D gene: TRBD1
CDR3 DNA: TGTGCCAGCAGCTTGGCAGTGACAGGGATAGATTCACCCCTCCACTTT
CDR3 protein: CASSLAVTGIDSPLHF

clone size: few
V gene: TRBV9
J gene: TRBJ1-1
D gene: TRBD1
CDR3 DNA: TGTGCCAGCAGCGTTGGGACAGGGATTAGCAGCACTGAAGCTTTCTTT
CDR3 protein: CASSVGTGISSTEAFF

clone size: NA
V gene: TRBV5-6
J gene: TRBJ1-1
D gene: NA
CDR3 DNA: TGTGCCAGCAGCTTGGTAGGGAGCTGGAACACTGAAGCTTTCTTT
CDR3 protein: CASSLVGSWNTEAFF

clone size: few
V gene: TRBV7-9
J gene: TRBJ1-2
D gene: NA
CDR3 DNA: TGTGCCAGCAGCTTAGACACGTATGGCTACACCTTC
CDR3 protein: CASSLDTYGYTF

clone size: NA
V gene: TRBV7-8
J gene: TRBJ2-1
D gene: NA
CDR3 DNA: TGTGCCAGCAGCTTAGTAAGGGGGGGTGAGCAGTTCTTC
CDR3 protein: CASSLVRGGEQFF

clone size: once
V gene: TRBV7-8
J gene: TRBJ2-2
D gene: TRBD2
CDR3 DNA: TGTGCCAGCGGACTAGCGGGAGGGTCCGGGGAGCTGTTTTTT
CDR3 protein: CASGLAGGSGELFF

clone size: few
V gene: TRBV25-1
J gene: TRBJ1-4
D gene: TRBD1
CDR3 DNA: TGTGCCAGCAGTGACAGGGGGGGTGAAAAACTGTTTTTT
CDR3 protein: CASSDRGGEKLFF

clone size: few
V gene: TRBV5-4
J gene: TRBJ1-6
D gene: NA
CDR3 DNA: TGTGCCAGCAGCTTGGGGGGGCGGGTTAGTTCACCCCTCCACTTT
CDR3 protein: CASSLGGRVSSPLHF

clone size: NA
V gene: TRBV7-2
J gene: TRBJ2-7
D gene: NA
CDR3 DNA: TGTGCCAGCAGCTTAATGCGGGCCCTTTCCTACGAGCAGTACTTC
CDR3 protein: CASSLMRALSYEQYF

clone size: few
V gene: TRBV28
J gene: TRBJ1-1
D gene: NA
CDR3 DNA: TGTGCCAGCAGTTTAAACAGGAAGAACACTGAAGCTTTCTTT
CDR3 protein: CASSLNRKNTEAFF

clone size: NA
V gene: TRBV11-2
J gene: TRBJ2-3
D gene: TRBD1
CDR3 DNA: TGTGCCAGCAGCCTAACATCGGGACAGGGGGCGGCTCGGGCGCAGTATTTT
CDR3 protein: CASSLTSGQGAARAQYF

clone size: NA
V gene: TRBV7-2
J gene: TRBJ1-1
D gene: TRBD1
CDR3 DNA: TGTGCCAGCAGTTTCACAGGGGGCGCCGAGACAGCTTTCTTT
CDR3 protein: CASSFTGGAETAFF

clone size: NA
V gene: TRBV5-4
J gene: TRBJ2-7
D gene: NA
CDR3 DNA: TGTGCCAGCAGCTTGGATCCAGGGCTCTACGAGCAGTACTTC
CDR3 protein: CASSLDPGLYEQYF

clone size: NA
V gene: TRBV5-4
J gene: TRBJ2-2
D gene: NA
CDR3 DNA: TGTGCCAGCAGCTTCAAGGGGACCGGGGAGCTGTTTTTT
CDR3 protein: CASSFKGTGELFF

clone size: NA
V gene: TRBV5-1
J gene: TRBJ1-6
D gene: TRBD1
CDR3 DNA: TGCGCCAGCAGCCCGGACAGGGATGGTTCACCCCTCCACTTT
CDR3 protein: CASSPDRDGSPLHF

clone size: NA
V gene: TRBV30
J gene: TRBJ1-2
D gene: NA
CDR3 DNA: TGTGCCTGGGGAGGGACTGCGGCTAACTATGGCTACACCTTC
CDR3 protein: CAWGGTAANYGYTF

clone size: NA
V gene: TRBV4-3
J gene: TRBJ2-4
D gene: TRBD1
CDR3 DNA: TGCGCCAGCAGCCAACGTCCGGGACAGCTAAACATTCAGTACTTC
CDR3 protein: CASSQRPGQLNIQYF

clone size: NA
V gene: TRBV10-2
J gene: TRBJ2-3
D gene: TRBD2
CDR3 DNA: TGCGCCAGCGAAGCGGGGGGGGGCACAGATACGCAGTATTTT
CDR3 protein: CASEAGGGTDTQYF

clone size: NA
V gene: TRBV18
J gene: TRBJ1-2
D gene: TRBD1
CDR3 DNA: TGTGCCAGCTCACCACCGGGACAGGGGGTCTATGGCTACACCTTC
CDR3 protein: CASSPPGQGVYGYTF

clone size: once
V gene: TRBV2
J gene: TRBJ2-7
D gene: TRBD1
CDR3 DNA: TGTGCCAGCAGTGAGGTCAGGGGGCCAAGCGAGCAGTACTTC
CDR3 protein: CASSEVRGPSEQYF

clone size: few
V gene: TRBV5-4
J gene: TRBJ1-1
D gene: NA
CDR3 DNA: TGTGCCAGCAGCTTGGACAGGGATCGAACTGAAGCTTTCTTT
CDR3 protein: CASSLDRDRTEAFF

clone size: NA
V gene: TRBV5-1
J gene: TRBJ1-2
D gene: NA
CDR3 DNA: TGCGCCAGCAGCTCGACAGTGGGCTATGGCTACACCTTC
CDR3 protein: CASSSTVGYGYTF

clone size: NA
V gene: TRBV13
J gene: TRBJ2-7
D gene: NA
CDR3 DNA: TGTGCCAGCAGCTTAGGCGGGGGCTTCACCTACGAGCAGTACTTC
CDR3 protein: CASSLGGGFTYEQYF

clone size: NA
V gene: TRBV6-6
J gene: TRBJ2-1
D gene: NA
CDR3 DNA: TGTGCCAGCAGTCCCAATAATGAGCAGTTCTTC
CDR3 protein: CASSPNNEQFF

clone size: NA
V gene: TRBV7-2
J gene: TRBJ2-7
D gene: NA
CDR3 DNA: TGTGCCAGCAGTCGAACGGGTGGCTACGAGCAGTACTTC
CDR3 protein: CASSRTGGYEQYF

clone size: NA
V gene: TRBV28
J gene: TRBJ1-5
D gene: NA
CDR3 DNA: TGTGCCAGCAGTTTATACGGCCAGCCCCAGCATTTT
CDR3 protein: CASSLYGQPQHF

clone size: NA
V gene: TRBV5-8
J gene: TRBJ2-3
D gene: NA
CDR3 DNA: TGTGCCAGCAGCCGACAGGGAGGGACAGATACGCAGTATTTT
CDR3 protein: CASSRQGGTDTQYF

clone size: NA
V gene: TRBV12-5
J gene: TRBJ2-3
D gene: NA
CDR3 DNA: TGTGCTAGTGCCTCGGCAGATACGCAGTATTTT
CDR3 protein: CASASADTQYF

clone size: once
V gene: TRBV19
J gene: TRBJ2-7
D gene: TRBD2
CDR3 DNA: TGTGCCAGTAGTATAGCCCCTAGCGGGGGATTCTACGAGCAGTACTTC
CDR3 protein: CASSIAPSGGFYEQYF

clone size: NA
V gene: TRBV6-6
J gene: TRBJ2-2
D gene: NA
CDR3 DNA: TGTGCCAGCAGTTACTCGTATAACACCGGGGAGCTGTTTTTT
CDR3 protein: CASSYSYNTGELFF